The 17 T cell receptor beta chains reported below all come from one sample, sequenced in a study of blood T cell repertoires in COVID-19. Sequencing used immunoSEQ multiplex PCR; TCRdb keeps in-frame clones, though not all of them. The sample includes 450,000 to 500,000 clones, approximately 85% seen only once; the top ten take about 3%. The sample taken for sequencing was peripheral blood. All receptors derive from a human donor in a cohort sampled during active COVID-19.

The V gene is TRBV30, the J gene TRBJ1-1, with D hard to call. The germline V and J ends were trimmed by 4 bases and 1 base, with 10 bases remaining between them. The CDR3 has 13 amino acids. The germline V gene has CDR1 GTSNPN and CDR2 SVGIG (reference sequence). As DNA, the CDR3 is TGTGCCTGGAAAGGAGCCTCGAACACTGAAGCTTTCTTT. It translates to CAWKGASNTEAFF.

The CDR3 region is CASSQVAGGPAGELFF. CDR3 coding DNA: TGTGCCAGCTCACAGGTAGCGGGAGGCCCCGCCGGGGAGCTGTTTTTT. The chain has TRBV18 and TRBJ2-2, with TRBD2 matching 10 bases. Germline-derived CDR1 and CDR2 are KGHSH and LQKENI. This CDR3 has 16 residues. J lost 6 bases, V lost 4 bases, and 8 bases had no gene match.

The rearrangement uses TRBV4-3 and TRBJ1-4; the D gene is possibly TRBD1 (5 bases). The CDR3 spans 15 residues. V lost 3 bases to trimming and J lost 8 bases, with 16 bases between them. CDR1 and CDR2 from the germline V gene are LGHNA and YSLEER. In DNA form, the CDR3 reads TGCGCCAGCAGCCAGGGTGGCAGGGTGGGGGAAAAACTGTTTTTT. Translation: CASSQGGRVGEKLFF.

The CDR3 DNA follows: TGCGCCAGCAGCGCACAGGGACCTGACACCGGGGAGCTGTTTTTT. Translating gives CASSAQGPDTGELFF. The chain recombines TRBV5-1 with TRBJ2-2; D is possibly TRBD1 (6 bases). Deletions cut 4 bases from V and 3 bases from J, with 13 bases between. The CDR3 runs to 15 residues. Germline CDR1 is SGHRS and CDR2 is YFSETQ.

The chain recombines TRBV5-6 with TRBJ1-2; D may be TRBD1 (5 bases). Per germline, CDR1 SGHDT and CDR2 YYEEEE. This CDR3 contains 14 residues. Between the trimmed V and J ends, which lost 3 bases and 7 bases, there was a span of 16 bases. In DNA, the CDR3 is TGTGCCAGCAGCTCAAGGGGTAATCAGGGTGGCTACACCTTC. It encodes CASSSRGNQGGYTF. Supplemented by reference TRBV5-6 and TRBJ1-2, the full variable domain reads DAGVTQSPTHLIKTRGQQVTLRCSPKSGHDTVSWYQQALGQGPQFIFQYYEEEERQRGNFPDRFSGHQFPNYSSELNVNALLLGDSALYLCASSSRGNQGGYTFGSGTRLTVV.

The chain is built from TRBV7-2 and TRBJ2-1; TRBD2 matches 9 bases. Germline V gene sequence: CDR1 SGHTA, CDR2 FQGNSA. This CDR3 comprises 14 residues. Unmatched junction bases numbered 6, after V lost 1 base and J lost 11 bases. CDR3: CASSLDGSGSQQFF. As DNA, the CDR3 is TGTGCCAGCAGCTTAGATGGTAGCGGGAGTCAGCAGTTCTTC.

V and J are TRBV5-1 and TRBJ2-3, with D maybe TRBD1 (7 bases). V lost 0 bases and J 5 bases, leaving 13 bases between the germline ends. There are 15 residues in the CDR3. Per germline, CDR1 SGHRS and CDR2 YFSETQ. Here the CDR3 reads CASSLEGRGVDTQYF. CDR3 DNA: TGCGCCAGCAGCTTGGAAGGCAGGGGGGTAGATACGCAGTATTTT.

This clone was recorded once. This sequence joins TRBV5-1 and TRBJ2-3, with D hard to call. Germline assignment: CDR1 SGHRS and CDR2 YFSETQ. The CDR3 length is 14 residues. V was pared by 0 bases and J by 1 base, with 6 bases between. The CDR3 sequence: CASSLVQGTDTQYF. The DNA of the CDR3 is TGCGCCAGCAGCTTGGTGCAGGGCACAGATACGCAGTATTTT.

The chain recombines TRBV5-1 with TRBJ2-1; 10 bases match TRBD2. The CDR3 runs 15 residues. Trimming took 3 bases from V and 4 from J; bases not matched to a gene: 4. Germline CDR1 is SGHRS and CDR2 is YFSETQ. The CDR3 nucleotides are TGCGCCAGCAGCTCGACTAGCGGGCTATACAATGAGCAGTTCTTC. Amino acid sequence: CASSSTSGLYNEQFF.

This rearrangement joins TRBV5-4 to TRBJ2-7; 8 bases fit TRBD2. J lost 6 bases, V lost 4 bases, and 9 bases had no gene match. Germline V gene lookup returns CDR1 SGHNT and CDR2 YYREEE (reference sequence). CDR3 length: 14 residues. CDR3 residues: CASSLRLAMGEQYF. The CDR3 nucleotides read TGTGCCAGCAGCCTTCGACTAGCGATGGGCGAGCAGTACTTC.

The sample holds a few counts of this clone. The chain couples TRBV28 to TRBJ2-1, with no clear D. The CDR3 runs 12 residues. V gave up 5 bases and J gave up 9 bases, with 11 bases separating them. CDR1 and CDR2 from the germline V gene are MDHEN and SYDVKM. The CDR3: CASSEIDSEQFF. CDR3 in DNA: TGTGCCAGCAGTGAAATTGACTCTGAGCAGTTCTTC.

The CDR3 bases are TGTGCCAGTAGTTTACGGACAGTGAACACTGAAGCTTTCTTT. Protein sequence: CASSLRTVNTEAFF. The chain recombines TRBV19 with TRBJ1-1, with D perhaps matching TRBD1 (6 bases). Trimming removed 5 bases at V and 0 bases at J, with 10 bases between. The CDR3 covers 14 residues. The germline V gene encodes CDR1 LNHDA and CDR2 SQIVND (reference sequence).

The chain employs TRBV5-1 and TRBJ2-7, with TRBD1 matching 10 bases. Germline loops: CDR1 SGHRS, CDR2 YFSETQ. Losses at the gene ends were 5 bases for V and 7 bases for J; bases not matched to a gene: 6. The CDR3 has 13 amino acids. CDR3 nucleotides: TGCGCCAGCAGGTCCGGACAGGGGGGTGAGCAGTACTTC. Its translation is CASRSGQGGEQYF. The full variable domain, its missing parts supplied by reference TRBV5-1 and TRBJ2-7, is KAGVTQTPRYLIKTRGQQVTLSCSPISGHRSVSWYQQTPGQGLQFLFEYFSETQRNKGNFPGRFSGRQFSNSRSEMNVSTLELGDSALYLCASRSGQGGEQYFGPGTRLTVT.

The gene calls are TRBV18 and TRBJ1-2; 7 bases line up with TRBD1. The CDR3 runs 14 residues. Germline lookup yields CDR1 KGHSH and CDR2 LQKENI. The V and J ends lost 1 base and 2 bases, in that order; junction bases with no gene match: 1. CDR3 sequence reads: CASSPLGQNYGYTF. For the CDR3, the DNA is TGTGCCAGCTCACCACTGGGACAGAACTATGGCTACACCTTC.

The CDR3 loop is CSVEEHDRGRSGIPGKLFF. CDR3 coding DNA: TGCAGCGTTGAAGAACATGACAGGGGCCGGTCGGGGATTCCGGGAAAACTGTTTTTT. This chain links TRBV29-1 with TRBJ1-4, with 8 positions matching TRBD1. This CDR3 has 19 amino acids. V lost 0 bases to trimming and J lost 10 bases; unmatched junction nucleotides: 22. Germline V gives CDR1 SQVTM, CDR2 ANQGSEA.

The CDR3 reads CASSGSGLAGGSPSYNEQFF. The CDR3 region has the DNA TGTGCCAGCAGTGGATCGGGACTAGCGGGAGGTTCCCCCTCCTACAATGAGCAGTTCTTC. The chain carries TRBV6-6 and TRBJ2-1, with 15 bases matching TRBD2. Per the germline V gene, CDR1 is MNHNY and CDR2 is SVGAGI (reference sequence). V shed 5 bases, J shed 0 bases, and the junction held 11 bases outside the gene matches. CDR3 length: 20 residues.

The chain joins TRBV7-9 to TRBJ1-6; weak D call: TRBD1 (6 bases). Germline V gene data show CDR1 as SEHNR and CDR2 as FQNEAQ (reference sequence). CDR3 size: 13 residues. Trimming removed 8 bases from V and 7 bases from J, with 12 bases in between. The DNA of the CDR3 is TGTGCCAGCCTAGGACAGCTAAATTCACCCCTCCACTTT. Residues: CASLGQLNSPLHF.